Following are 26 T cell receptor beta chains from one sample sequenced in a study of human T cells and chemical hapten exposure. TCRdb re-derived calls from the RACE reads in MiXCR, one entry per CDR3 protein. The sample has 300,000 to 450,000 distinct CDR3 sequences; approximately 5.1% are singletons. Documented time point: pre-sensitization, week 0. Treatment given: therapeutic diphenylcyclopropenone sensitization with weekly scalp DPC. This specimen was whole blood, taken in connection with sensitization to the hapten diphenylcyclopropenone (DPC). The receptors originated from a woman between 45 and 60 years old with alopecia areata. Some clones in this sample may be carry-over from other donors' samples.

This clonotype was seen only a few times. The chain links TRBV13 to TRBJ2-5; D is possibly TRBD1 or TRBD2 (6 bases each). Per germline, CDR1 PRHDT and CDR2 FYEKMQ (reference sequence). The V gene lost 5 bases and the J gene lost 5 bases, with 15 bases spanning the gap. The CDR3 has 14 amino acids. The CDR3 loop is CASSRRGGGETQYF. The CDR3 bases are TGTGCCAGCAGCCGCAGGGGAGGTGGGGAGACCCAGTACTTC.

In this sample, this clonotype turned up a few times. The CDR3 reads CASNLQGGETQYF. CDR3 DNA sequence: TGTGCCAGCAACCTACAGGGCGGGGAGACCCAGTACTTC. The rearrangement uses TRBV28 and TRBJ2-5, with a tentative D call TRBD1 (6 bases). Trimming removed 7 bases from V and 5 bases from J, with 14 bases in between. CDR1 and CDR2 (germline): MDHEN, SYDVKM. This CDR3 has 13 amino acids.

The sample holds many counts of this clonotype. This chain uses TRBV2 with TRBJ1-2, with D possibly matching TRBD1 (5 bases). Germline V lookup: CDR1 SNHLY, CDR2 FYNNEI. This CDR3 region has 14 residues. With 1 base removed from V and 8 bases from J, the gap between germline ends came to 14 bases. CDR3 loop: CASSEGARARGYTF. The CDR3 DNA sequence: TGTGCCAGCAGTGAAGGGGCCAGGGCAAGAGGCTACACCTTC.

This rearrangement joins TRBV24-1 to TRBJ1-4; 8 bases match TRBD1. Germline-derived CDR1 and CDR2 are KGHDR and SFDVKD. Trimming cost V 2 bases and J 10 bases; bases outside gene matches: 5. The CDR3 loop spans 14 amino acids. CDR3 residues: CATSDSEGQGKLFF. The CDR3 coding sequence is TGTGCCACCAGTGATTCAGAAGGACAGGGAAAACTGTTTTTT.

The V gene is TRBV20-1, the J gene TRBJ1-6, with 11 bases that match TRBD1. The germline CDR1 and CDR2 sequences are DFQATT and SNEGSKA (reference sequence). After removal of 6 bases from V and 9 bases from J, the junction contained 4 bases not matched to a gene. CDR3 size: 13 residues. CDR3 loop: CSARGTGGSPLHF. DNA of the CDR3: TGCAGTGCGAGGGGGACAGGGGGTTCACCCCTCCACTTT.

This clonotype was observed at least ten times. V gene TRBV6-5 combines with J gene TRBJ1-2, with unresolved D. Germline V gene lookup returns CDR1 MNHEY and CDR2 SVGAGI. The V end lost 0 bases, the J end lost 10 bases, and 9 bases lay between the germline ends. This CDR3 comprises 12 residues. CDR3 protein: CASSYSGKVYTF. CDR3 nucleotides: TGTGCCAGCAGTTACTCCGGCAAAGTCTACACCTTC.

This clonotype was recorded at least ten times. This chain uses TRBV13 with TRBJ2-7; 9 bases are shared with TRBD2. The CDR3 sequence is 15 residues long. The germline V gene has CDR1 PRHDT and CDR2 FYEKMQ (reference sequence). V was clipped by 5 bases and J by 3 bases; unmatched bases: 8. The DNA of the CDR3 is TGTGCCAGCAGCCCACCGGGACTAGCTTTCTACGAGCAGTACTTC. Amino acid sequence: CASSPPGLAFYEQYF.

There are many counts of this clonotype. The chain has TRBV18 and TRBJ2-7; 8 bases are shared with TRBD1. Germline V lookup: CDR1 KGHSH, CDR2 LQKENI. The CDR3 has 15 amino acids. The V gene end was trimmed by 3 bases and the J gene end by 1 base; junction bases not matched to a gene: 5. CDR3 residues: CASSPQGATSYEQYF. CDR3 coding DNA: TGTGCCAGCTCACCCCAGGGGGCGACGTCCTACGAGCAGTACTTC.

This clonotype was found many times. The chain carries TRBV7-2 and TRBJ1-2; no firm D call. Germline-derived CDR1 and CDR2 are SGHTA and FQGNSA. Trimming left V 1 base short and J 4 bases short, with 7 bases between. The CDR3 totals 13 residues. CDR3 sequence (DNA): TGTGCCAGCAGCTTAGAACAGATCTATGGCTACACCTTC. This encodes CASSLEQIYGYTF.

This clonotype was recorded at least ten times. The chain links TRBV29-1 to TRBJ1-5, with TRBD1 matching over 7 bases. This CDR3 is 13 amino acids long. Germline assignment: CDR1 SQVTM and CDR2 ANQGSEA. Unmatched junction bases numbered 4, after V lost 4 bases and J lost 4 bases. The CDR3 DNA is TGCAGCGTTGGCGGGACAGCTAATCAGCCCCAGCATTTT. It translates to CSVGGTANQPQHF. Drawing the rest from reference TRBV29-1 and TRBJ1-5, the complete variable domain is SAVISQKPSRDICQRGTSLTIQCQVDSQVTMMFWYRQQPGQSLTLIATANQGSEATYESGFVIDKFPISRPNLTFSTLTVSNMSPEDSSIYLCSVGGTANQPQHFGDGTRLSIL.

The CDR3 DNA follows: TGTGCCAGCAGTTTTCGGCCCAATCAGCCCCAGCATTTT. Its protein is CASSFRPNQPQHF. The chain links TRBV27 to TRBJ1-5; D uncertain. Per germline, CDR1 MNHEY and CDR2 SMNVEV (reference sequence). The germline V and J ends were trimmed by 3 bases and 3 bases, with 6 bases remaining between them. CDR3 length: 13 residues.

This clonotype was found many times. The CDR3, as DNA: TGTGCCAGCACCCACGGGACTGCGAACACTGAAGCTTTCTTT. It yields the protein CASTHGTANTEAFF. The rearrangement uses TRBV6-2 or TRBV6-3 and TRBJ1-1; possible D gene TRBD1, 5 bases. Germline-derived CDR1 and CDR2 are MNHEY and SVGEGT. CDR3 length: 14 residues. V shed 7 bases and J shed 1 base, with 13 bases lying between them.

This clonotype was counted at least ten times. The V gene is TRBV14, the J gene TRBJ1-1; D gene ambiguous. The length of the CDR3 is 12 residues. CDR1 and CDR2 from the germline V gene are SGHDN and FVKESK. Trimming removed 1 base from V and 12 bases from J, with 12 bases in between. The CDR3 sequence is CASSQGLPETFF. The CDR3 region has the DNA TGTGCCAGCAGCCAAGGGCTTCCCGAAACTTTCTTT.

This clonotype was seen many times. The genes are TRBV27 and TRBJ1-4; TRBD1 agrees at 11 bases. There are 14 residues in the CDR3. Trimming removed 3 bases from V and 11 bases from J; junction bases left unmatched: 5. Looked up from germline, CDR1 is MNHEY and CDR2 is SMNVEV (reference sequence). CDR3 coding DNA: TGTGCCAGCAGTTTCGGACAGGGGGCCGGGAAACTGTTTTTT. It codes for CASSFGQGAGKLFF.

The chain employs TRBV12-3 or TRBV12-4 and TRBJ1-4; D gene uncertain. The CDR3 has 16 amino acids. Deletions cut 2 bases from V and 5 bases from J, with 15 bases between. The CDR3 coding sequence is TGTGCCAGCAGTTTATTAAGGTTACAGCTGAATGAAAAACTGTTTTTT. This sequence encodes CASSLLRLQLNEKLFF.

This clonotype was picked up many times. This chain links TRBV7-8 with TRBJ2-7, with a weak D call TRBD2 (5 bases). The V gene's germline CDR1 is SGHVS and CDR2 FQNEAQ. V dropped 5 bases and J dropped 3 bases, with 8 bases sitting between them. The CDR3 extends over 12 amino acids. The CDR3 here is CASSVGLYEQYF. The CDR3 DNA reads TGTGCCAGCAGCGTCGGACTCTACGAGCAGTACTTC.

In this sample, this clonotype turned up many times. V gene TRBV7-8 combines with J gene TRBJ2-7, with unresolved D. Deletions cut 7 bases from V and 2 bases from J, with 9 bases between. Per germline, CDR1 SGHVS and CDR2 FQNEAQ. CDR3 size: 12 residues. The chain's CDR3 is CASKTDTYEQYF. The CDR3 DNA sequence: TGTGCCAGCAAAACCGACACCTACGAGCAGTACTTC.

J is TRBJ2-7 and V is TRBV5-1, with 11 bases aligning to TRBD1. J was trimmed by 2 bases and V by 0 bases; bases with no gene match: 4. The CDR3 sequence is 16 residues long. Germline lookup yields CDR1 SGHRS and CDR2 YFSETQ. The CDR3: CASSLDGQGAAYEQYF. CDR3 bases: TGCGCCAGCAGCTTGGACGGACAGGGGGCAGCCTACGAGCAGTACTTC. Looking up the rest from reference TRBV5-1 and TRBJ2-7 gives the full variable domain: KAGVTQTPRYLIKTRGQQVTLSCSPISGHRSVSWYQQTPGQGLQFLFEYFSETQRNKGNFPGRFSGRQFSNSRSEMNVSTLELGDSALYLCASSLDGQGAAYEQYFGPGTRLTVT.

This clonotype has ten or more counts. The chain couples TRBV30 to TRBJ2-3, with 9 bases fitting TRBD2. This CDR3 comprises 14 residues. J was trimmed by 3 bases and V by 4 bases; bases with no gene match: 5. Germline CDR1 and CDR2: GTSNPN and SVGIG (reference sequence). The CDR3 nucleotides read TGTGCCTGGAATCTAGCGGGAAGGACAGATACGCAGTATTTT. It codes for CAWNLAGRTDTQYF. Complete variable domain (other parts from reference TRBV30 and TRBJ2-3): SQTIHQWPATLVQPVGSPLSLECTVEGTSNPNLYWYRQAAGRGLQLLFYSVGIGQISSEVPQNLSASRPQDRQFILSSKKLLLSDSGFYLCAWNLAGRTDTQYFGPGTRLTVL.

The V and J genes are TRBV15 and TRBJ2-7, with 7 bases matching TRBD1. Trimming took 0 bases from V and 4 from J; bases not matched to a gene: 9. There are 16 residues in the CDR3. The V gene's germline CDR1 is LNHNV and CDR2 YYDKDF (reference sequence). The CDR3 region is CATSREDGQERYEQYF. CDR3 DNA sequence: TGTGCCACCAGCAGAGAAGATGGACAGGAGCGGTACGAGCAGTACTTC.

The genes are TRBV7-9 and TRBJ2-4; 7 nucleotides agree with TRBD1. CDR3 size: 14 residues. Losses at the gene ends were 3 bases for V and 4 bases for J; bases not matched to a gene: 3. CDR1 and CDR2 from the germline V gene are SEHNR and FQNEAQ (reference sequence). CDR3 protein: CASSFTGEKNIQYF. In DNA form, the CDR3 reads TGTGCCAGCAGCTTCACAGGGGAGAAAAACATTCAGTACTTC.

The V call is TRBV7-2, the J call TRBJ2-5, with TRBD2 identical over 15 bases. The CDR3 length is 16 residues. J lost 4 bases, V lost 4 bases, and 4 bases had no gene match. Germline V CDR1 and CDR2: SGHTA, FQGNSA. The CDR3 nucleotides are TGTGCCAGCAGCTGGACTAGCGGGGGGGCCTTAGAGACCCAGTACTTC. It codes for CASSWTSGGALETQYF.

This clonotype was counted many times. The CDR3 protein is CASSSIQRTGSTDTQYF. CDR3 nucleotides: TGTGCCAGCAGCTCCATCCAAAGGACAGGGAGCACAGATACGCAGTATTTT. The gene calls are TRBV7-6 and TRBJ2-3, with TRBD1 matching 8 bases. The CDR3 has 17 residues. Trimming cost V 4 bases and J 0 bases; bases outside gene matches: 9. The germline V gene has CDR1 SGHVS and CDR2 FNYEAQ.

This clonotype has a handful of counts. V usage is TRBV12-3 or TRBV12-4 and J usage is TRBJ1-6; 11 bases map to TRBD1. Germline trimming cut 8 bases from V and 5 bases from J; bases unmatched to any gene: 2. This CDR3 is 14 amino acids long. This chain's CDR3 is CASGDRGNNSPLHF. CDR3 nucleotides: TGTGCCAGCGGGGACAGGGGGAATAATTCACCCCTCCACTTT.

J is TRBJ2-1 and V is TRBV3-1, with 10 nucleotides matching TRBD2. Germline values: CDR1 LGHDT, CDR2 YNNKEL (reference sequence). The CDR3 is 16 residues long. Germline trimming cut 5 bases from V and 8 bases from J; bases unmatched to any gene: 12. The CDR3 loop is CASSFPSGSSGDEQFF. The CDR3, as DNA: TGTGCCAGCAGCTTTCCTAGCGGGAGCTCAGGGGATGAGCAGTTCTTC.

This clonotype was counted at least ten times. This sequence joins TRBV9 and TRBJ2-7; no reliable D call. Germline V CDR1 and CDR2: SGDLS, YYNGEE. V gave up 2 bases and J gave up 6 bases, with 12 bases separating them. The CDR3 covers 13 residues. CDR3 nucleotide sequence: TGTGCCAGCAGCGTCGATGGCTGGGGCGAGCAGTACTTC. Its protein product is CASSVDGWGEQYF.